Shown below are 22 T cell receptor beta chains from a single sample sequenced in a study of long-term antiretroviral therapy in people with HIV (dated by TCRdb to about 2022). The immunoSEQ hsTCRB v3.0 assay was used at survey level resolution for TRB variable region sequencing. Entries here come from immuneACCESS through TCRdb and include only in-frame sequences with V and J called. Some clones fail to appear in such tables; in the studies checked, an unresolved V gene covers under half of the shortfall, and the cause of the remainder is unknown. This sample gives around 17,000 clones in total; more than 75% of them show up just once. Of the sample, around 10% is held by the ten largest clones. The sample here was unsorted PBMCs, taken 6.9 years after starting antiretroviral therapy. The receptors were sampled from a middle-aged man with HIV.

The rearrangement links TRBV7-2 to TRBJ2-1; D gene uncertain. The CDR3 contains 12 residues. The ends were cut back, 1 base at V and 8 bases at J, with 6 bases in the middle. Germline CDR1 reads SGHTA; CDR2 reads FQGNSA. CDR3 loop: CASSLVSYEQFF. CDR3 bases: TGTGCCAGCAGCTTAGTAAGCTATGAGCAGTTCTTC.

The chain carries TRBV5-1 and TRBJ2-7, with D perhaps assigned TRBD1 or TRBD2 (6 bases each). The germline gives CDR1 SGHRS, CDR2 YFSETQ. The CDR3 covers 15 residues. The V end was cut by 1 base, the J end by 2 bases, with 13 bases between. CDR3 residues: CASSLNREATYEQYF. In DNA form, the CDR3 reads TGCGCCAGCAGCTTGAACAGGGAGGCCACCTACGAGCAGTACTTC.

This clone was seen a single time. This chain connects TRBV15 to TRBJ1-3; D gene ambiguous. The CDR3 covers 15 residues. Germline CDR1 is LNHNV and CDR2 is YYDKDF (reference sequence). The V end lost 0 bases, the J end lost 0 bases, and 6 bases lay between the germline ends. CDR3 DNA sequence: TGTGCCACCAGCAGAGAAGGGAACTCTGGAAACACCATATATTTT. Translated, it gives CATSREGNSGNTIYF. The full variable domain, rest sourced from reference TRBV15 and TRBJ1-3, is DAMVIQNPRYQVTQFGKPVTLSCSQTLNHNVMYWYQQKSSQAPKLLFHYYDKDFNNEADTPDNFQSRRPNTSFCFLDIRSPGLGDTAMYLCATSREGNSGNTIYFGEGSWLTVV.

CDR3 nucleotide sequence: TGCAGCGCTCGGGGGACAGGGGAAGACAATGAGCAGTTCTTC. This translates into CSARGTGEDNEQFF. The rearrangement joins TRBV29-1 to TRBJ2-1, with 10 positions matching TRBD1. The germline CDR1 and CDR2 sequences are SQVTM and ANQGSEA. Trimming at V came to 7 bases and at J to 5 bases, leaving 8 bases not matched to a gene. The CDR3 sequence is 14 residues long.

The chain uses TRBV2 and TRBJ2-3, with D possibly matching TRBD1 (5 bases). Germline V CDR1 and CDR2: SNHLY, FYNNEI. With 6 bases removed from V and 1 base from J, the gap between germline ends came to 11 bases. The CDR3 contains 14 residues. This chain's CDR3 is CASRATGGTDTQYF. For the CDR3, the DNA is TGTGCCAGCAGAGCCACAGGAGGCACAGATACGCAGTATTTT.

This chain joins TRBV5-5 and TRBJ1-5; D unresolved. This CDR3 region has 16 residues. CDR1 is SGHKS, CDR2 YYEKEE, per germline (reference sequence). V dropped 0 bases and J dropped 1 base, with 11 bases sitting between them. The CDR3 bases are TGTGCCAGCAGCTTGGAGGCTCGGTTAAGCAATCAGCCCCAGCATTTT. The encoded protein is CASSLEARLSNQPQHF.

This chain connects TRBV7-2 to TRBJ1-1, with unresolved D. Between the trimmed V and J ends, which lost 1 base and 0 bases, there was a span of 6 bases. Looked up from germline, CDR1 is SGHTA and CDR2 is FQGNSA. This CDR3 region has 14 residues. The CDR3 sequence: CASSLGTVNTEAFF. The CDR3 DNA reads TGTGCCAGCAGCTTAGGGACGGTGAACACTGAAGCTTTCTTT.

The rearrangement links TRBV29-1 to TRBJ2-5, with 8 nucleotides matching TRBD2. With V trimmed by 7 bases and J by 5 bases, 6 bases remained unmatched. The CDR3 totals 12 residues. Germline values: CDR1 SQVTM, CDR2 ANQGSEA. The CDR3 DNA sequence: TGCAGCGCTAGAGCGGGAGAGGAGACCCAGTACTTC. This sequence encodes CSARAGEETQYF.

The V call is TRBV29-1, the J call TRBJ1-1; D gene ambiguous. The CDR3 has 13 residues. Trimming stripped 7 bases from V and 0 bases from J, with 12 bases between. The germline gives CDR1 SQVTM, CDR2 ANQGSEA. CDR3 in DNA: TGCAGCGGCATTCTGCAGATGAACACTGAAGCTTTCTTT. Its translation is CSGILQMNTEAFF.

This clone was detected only once. CDR3 bases: TGTGCCAGCAGTTCCGGGACTAGCGGCCTCAATGAGCAGTTCTTC. This sequence encodes CASSSGTSGLNEQFF. The chain carries TRBV27 and TRBJ2-1; 11 nucleotides line up with TRBD2. Germline V gives CDR1 MNHEY, CDR2 SMNVEV (reference sequence). The trim removed 4 bases at V and 6 bases at J, leaving 5 bases unmatched. The CDR3 has 15 residues.

The CDR3 coding sequence is TGTGCCAGCAGTGAAACTTATAGCAATCAGCCCCAGCATTTT. It encodes CASSETYSNQPQHF. The genes are TRBV25-1 and TRBJ1-5; D not resolved. The V end lost 2 bases, the J end lost 0 bases, and 5 bases lay between the germline ends. The CDR3 extends over 14 amino acids. CDR1 is MGHDK and CDR2 is SYGVNS in the germline V gene.

The V gene is TRBV5-4, the J gene TRBJ2-7; 8 bases are shared with TRBD1. This CDR3 is 15 amino acids long. The V gene end was trimmed by 4 bases and the J gene end by 6 bases; junction bases not matched to a gene: 12. From germline, CDR1 is SGHNT and CDR2 YYREEE (reference sequence). CDR3 sequence (DNA): TGTGCCAGCAGCCTGACCGACAGGGGAGGTCGCGAGCAGTACTTC. Protein sequence: CASSLTDRGGREQYF.

The chain is built from TRBV28 and TRBJ2-3; TRBD2 aligns across 7 bases. Germline V gene lookup returns CDR1 MDHEN and CDR2 SYDVKM. The CDR3 covers 15 residues. With V trimmed by 5 bases and J by 1 base, 6 bases remained unmatched. The CDR3 DNA sequence: TGTGCCAGCAGTAAAGCGGGATCGGGCACAGATACGCAGTATTTT. It translates to CASSKAGSGTDTQYF.

The chain carries TRBV28 and TRBJ1-5; D gene ambiguous. V dropped 2 bases and J dropped 6 bases, with 8 bases sitting between them. This CDR3 has 13 amino acids. CDR1 and CDR2 (germline): MDHEN, SYDVKM. CDR3 nucleotide sequence: TGTGCCAGCAGTTTAGTCCGTAGTCAGCCCCAGCATTTT. The encoded protein is CASSLVRSQPQHF. The full variable domain, rest sourced from reference TRBV28 and TRBJ1-5, is DVKVTQSSRYLVKRTGEKVFLECVQDMDHENMFWYRQDPGLGLRLIYFSYDVKMKEKGDIPEGYSVSREKKERFSLILESASTNQTSMYLCASSLVRSQPQHFGDGTRLSIL.

The chain links TRBV7-8 to TRBJ1-3; TRBD1 is a possible D gene (5 bases). V dropped 1 base and J dropped 2 bases, with 6 bases sitting between them. This CDR3 region has 14 residues. CDR1 and CDR2 (germline): SGHVS, FQNEAQ. The CDR3 bases are TGTGCCAGCAGCTTAGTCAGGGCTGGAAACACCATATATTTT. This encodes CASSLVRAGNTIYF.

The rearrangement uses TRBV4-3 and TRBJ1-1; unclear D gene. CDR1 LGHNA and CDR2 YSLEER come from the germline V gene. The germline V and J ends were trimmed by 0 bases and 6 bases, with 14 bases remaining between them. This CDR3 has 15 amino acids. For the CDR3, the DNA is TGCGCCAGCAGCCAAGATCTTCGGAGTATCGCTGAAGCTTTCTTT. Its translation: CASSQDLRSIAEAFF.

The chain employs TRBV6-5 and TRBJ2-7, with 10 positions matching TRBD1. The CDR3 is 16 residues long. Trimming at V came to 0 bases and at J to 0 bases, leaving 2 bases not matched to a gene. Germline CDR1 reads MNHEY; CDR2 reads SVGAGI. The CDR3 sequence is CASSYSGTGASYEQYF. Written as DNA, the CDR3 is TGTGCCAGCAGTTACTCCGGGACAGGGGCCTCCTACGAGCAGTACTTC.

The chain links TRBV27 to TRBJ1-1; D possibly corresponds to TRBD1 (6 bases). Trimming shortened V by 5 bases and J by 4 bases, and 17 bases separated the two germline ends. CDR3 length: 15 amino acids. Germline CDR1 reads MNHEY; CDR2 reads SMNVEV (reference sequence). In DNA, the CDR3 is TGTGCCAGCAGTAGCGCAGGGGTTAGGGGCACTGAAGCTTTCTTT. Translated, it gives CASSSAGVRGTEAFF.

The chain has TRBV5-1 and TRBJ1-4, with D possibly being TRBD1 (5 bases). The V and J ends lost 0 bases and 4 bases respectively, with 7 bases between them. The germline gives CDR1 SGHRS, CDR2 YFSETQ. This CDR3 has 14 amino acids. In DNA, the CDR3 is TGCGCCAGCAGCTTGGAGACAGTTAATGAAAAACTGTTTTTT. Translating it yields CASSLETVNEKLFF.

The sample holds one count of this clone. This rearrangement joins TRBV5-1 to TRBJ2-5; D is unresolved. Germline lookup yields CDR1 SGHRS and CDR2 YFSETQ. The CDR3 spans 13 residues. V was shortened by 2 bases and J by 1 base, with 6 bases between the two germline ends. The CDR3 loop is CASSLGSQETQYF. The CDR3 DNA reads as TGCGCCAGCAGCTTAGGCAGCCAAGAGACCCAGTACTTC.

The chain recombines TRBV30 with TRBJ2-7; D is perhaps TRBD1 (6 bases). The CDR3 extends over 13 amino acids. V was cut by 3 bases and J by 2 bases, with 11 bases left in between. In germline, CDR1 is GTSNPN, CDR2 SVGIG (reference sequence). DNA of the CDR3: TGTGCCTGGAGCCGGACAGCAACCTACGAGCAGTACTTC. This translates into CAWSRTATYEQYF.

The gene calls are TRBV7-8 and TRBJ1-5, with 8 bases lining up with TRBD1. V was pared by 1 base and J by 7 bases, with 9 bases of the junction left unmatched. Germline V CDR1 and CDR2: SGHVS, FQNEAQ. The CDR3 has 16 amino acids. In nucleotides, the CDR3 is TGTGCCAGCAGCTTAGTGGACAGGGAGGTCGGACAGCCCCAGCATTTT. It is translated as CASSLVDREVGQPQHF.